The present entry profiles one TCR beta chain with its context. The antigen this receptor binds is unknown. The record has no base qualities; no much larger clone is one base away. These data come from a study of T-cell reconstitution after alpha-beta-depleted transplantation in children (dated by TCRdb to about 2016). For the study in its entirety: Using TCR repertoire profiling, the study quantitatively followed how T-cell immune reconstitution unfolded in children after TCRalphabeta/CD19-depleted allogeneic hematopoietic cell transplantation. General study outcomes and caveats: Over subsequent months, a decline in hyperexpanded clone frequencies was noted, and after one year, T-cell counts and TCRbeta diversity were mostly ascribed to newly produced T cells. In some patients, high TCRbeta diversity at day 60 was attributed to recipient T cells and intrathymic progenitors that had survived conditioning. About two months after transplant, the apparently early recovery of alphabetaT-cell counts reportedly depended on just several hundred clones that had expanded rapidly and came from non-depleted graft cells.

Explained via the paper, the treatment or condition label denotes: allogeneic hematopoietic cell transplantation with graft depleted of TCRalphabeta T cells and CD19 B cells. The children who served as transplant recipients had been given grafts of TCRalphabeta/CD19-depleted allogeneic hematopoietic cells. Libraries were built with PCR. Sequenced using an Illumina HiSeq 2500. To normalize quantification of the TCRbeta repertoire, the TCR libraries were built with molecular barcoding that relied on unique molecular identifiers. Clones were called with MiXCR by TCRdb after fastp trimmed the public reads at Q25, and only in-frame beta chains were retained. CDR3 protein duplicates are merged, each entry listing the most common genes and DNA. The sample table shows just under 150,000 distinct CDR3 sequences, and around 9% are seen once. The ten largest clones take up over 15% of the sample. Sequences PRHDT (CDR1) and FYEKMQ (CDR2) are obtained from the germline V gene (reference sequence). The CDR3 runs 14 residues from the cysteine to the phenylalanine. Of the read, only the CDR3 DNA is kept; its 42 bases are in frame from base 1. V is cut by 5 bases and J by 5 bases, and the space between the germline ends is 15 bases.

The source is a female patient aged 2-9 years who had a stem cell transplant for congenital amegakaryocytic thrombocytopenia, so the T cells may come from the graft donor. This chain is built from TRBV13 and TRBJ2-5; the D gene assignment is ambiguous. This specimen consisted of PBMCs, mostly from graft donor cells, obtained 180 days after TCRalphabeta/CD19-depleted stem cell transplant. DNA sequence: TGTGCCAGCAGCCCTTCCCACCTTCGGGAGACCCAGTACTTC. This encodes CASSPSHLRETQYF.